The 13 T cell receptor beta chains presented below share a single source sample, sequenced in a study of T cell repertoires in cytomegalovirus infection (dated by TCRdb to the late 2010s). The listed sequencing device is Illumina HiSeq 1500. TCRdb's own reprocessing of the public reads used fastp at Q25 and MiXCR and kept productive beta chains. Each record represents a unique CDR3 protein, reported with the most common genes and DNA among its rows. The sample table records 250,000 to 300,000 distinct CDR3 sequences; 15% to 20% of these occur just once. In total, the top ten clones hold roughly 45% of the sample. Sequenced input: CD8+ T cells from PBMCs. Every receptor here comes from a human donor in good health (CMV status not recorded). Some clones in this sample may be carry-over from other donors' samples.

This clonotype has at least ten counts. CDR3 nucleotide sequence: TGTGCCAGCAGCTTAGAGGGCGGCGGGGAGCTGTTTTTT. The encoded protein is CASSLEGGGELFF. This chain joins TRBV7-6 and TRBJ2-2, with unresolved D. CDR1 is SGHVS and CDR2 is FNYEAQ in the germline V gene. This CDR3 has 13 amino acids. Trimming took off 1 base at V and 7 bases at J, with 7 bases between the two ends.

The chain is built from TRBV7-9 and TRBJ2-1; D uncertain. CDR1 is SEHNR, CDR2 FQNEAQ, per germline (reference sequence). V was pared by 8 bases and J by 3 bases, with 11 bases between. This CDR3 region has 13 residues. CDR3 coding DNA: TGTGCCAGCGAAAGGGATAACTACAATGAGCAGTTCTTC. Protein: CASERDNYNEQFF.

This clonotype was seen at least ten times. This chain uses TRBV27 with TRBJ2-7; D is perhaps TRBD1 (6 bases). Trimming cost V 5 bases and J 0 bases, with 11 bases left between them. Per germline, CDR1 MNHEY and CDR2 SMNVEV (reference sequence). The CDR3 sequence is 14 residues long. DNA for the CDR3: TGTGCCAGCAGTCTAGCACAGGGCTCCTACGAGCAGTACTTC. Amino acid sequence: CASSLAQGSYEQYF.

Only a few counts were recorded for this clonotype. The chain couples TRBV7-8 to TRBJ1-1; a weak D match, TRBD1 (5 bases). The V gene's germline CDR1 is SGHVS and CDR2 FQNEAQ. There are 10 residues in the CDR3. The CDR3 is CASQGTEAFF. In DNA, the CDR3 is TGTGCGAGCCAGGGTACTGAAGCTTTCTTT.

This sequence joins TRBV19 and TRBJ2-7, with unresolved D. V was trimmed by 4 bases and J by 0 bases, leaving 13 bases between them. Germline loops: CDR1 LNHDA, CDR2 SQIVND (reference sequence). The CDR3 runs 15 residues. The CDR3 reads CASSTPGTSSYEQYF. The CDR3 DNA follows: TGTGCCAGTAGTACCCCTGGCACGAGCTCCTACGAGCAGTACTTC.

This clonotype was found many times. The V call is TRBV7-8, the J call TRBJ2-3; D may be TRBD1 (6 bases). Germline lookup yields CDR1 SGHVS and CDR2 FQNEAQ. The CDR3 extends over 16 amino acids. The V end was cut by 0 bases, the J end by 5 bases, with 15 bases between. This CDR3 reads CASSLATGLSRDTQYF. The CDR3 bases are TGTGCCAGCAGCTTAGCGACAGGACTGTCCAGAGATACGCAGTATTTT.

This clonotype was observed a few times. The chain has TRBV6-2 or TRBV6-3 and TRBJ1-1; a weak D match, TRBD1 (5 bases). The CDR3 runs to 15 residues. CDR1 and CDR2 (germline): MNHEY, SVGEGT. V was trimmed by 5 bases and J by 2 bases, leaving 15 bases between them. The CDR3 DNA follows: TGTGCCAGCAGTGTGGGAAGAGGGACCAACACTGAAGCTTTCTTT. Protein sequence: CASSVGRGTNTEAFF.

The table lists this clonotype with a few counts. This chain uses TRBV11-3 with TRBJ2-4; TRBD1 matches 10 bases. The CDR3 covers 16 residues. The V segment lost 3 bases and the J segment 0 bases; nucleotides outside the gene matches: 2. CDR1 is SGHNT, CDR2 YENEEA, per germline. This CDR3 is CASSLGDRGAKNIQYF. The CDR3 DNA reads TGTGCCAGCAGCTTGGGGGACAGGGGAGCCAAAAACATTCAGTACTTC.

V is TRBV6-6 and J is TRBJ2-6; possible D gene TRBD2, 6 bases. The length of the CDR3 is 14 residues. The germline CDR1 and CDR2 sequences are MNHNY and SVGAGI (reference sequence). The germline V and J ends were trimmed by 6 bases and 3 bases, with 9 bases remaining between them. The CDR3 nucleotides are TGTGCCAGCAGCCCCGGGGGTGGGGCCAACGTCCTGACTTTC. Protein product: CASSPGGGANVLTF.

The chain recombines TRBV19 with TRBJ2-1; D may be TRBD2 (5 bases). Germline V gene data show CDR1 as LNHDA and CDR2 as SQIVND (reference sequence). CDR3 length equals 13 residues. V gave up 6 bases and J gave up 4 bases, with 10 bases separating them. The CDR3 sequence: CASSRGLYNEQFF. The CDR3, as DNA: TGTGCCAGTAGCCGAGGGCTATACAATGAGCAGTTCTTC.

This clonotype was counted many times. The chain joins TRBV28 to TRBJ2-7, with D perhaps matching TRBD1 or TRBD2 (5 bases each). The CDR3 covers 12 residues. In germline, CDR1 is MDHEN, CDR2 SYDVKM. CDR3 sequence (DNA): TGTACCTCCGGGACGGAAAACTACGAGCAGTACTTC. This codes for CTSGTENYEQYF.

The rearrangement joins TRBV7-9 to TRBJ2-2; TRBD1 matches at 11 bases. This CDR3 comprises 16 residues. The V segment lost 5 bases and the J segment 6 bases; nucleotides outside the gene matches: 8. Germline lookup yields CDR1 SEHNR and CDR2 FQNEAQ (reference sequence). CDR3 DNA: TGTGCCAGCAGCGCCGCTGGACAGGGGGCGTCCGGGGAGCTGTTTTTT. This translates into CASSAAGQGASGELFF. Full variable domain (remainder filled in from reference TRBV7-9 and TRBJ2-2): DTGVSQNPRHKITKRGQNVTFRCDPISEHNRLYWYRQTLGQGPEFLTYFQNEAQLEKSRLLSDRFSAERPKGSFSTLEIQRTEQGDSAMYLCASSAAGQGASGELFFGEGSRLTVL.

This clonotype was observed many times. The CDR3 DNA reads TGTGCCAGCAGCTTAGCTGCTCTGGGGCGCTACAATGAGCAGTTCTTC. Translating it yields CASSLAALGRYNEQFF. V is TRBV7-6 and J is TRBJ2-1; perhaps TRBD1 as D (5 bases). Per germline, CDR1 SGHVS and CDR2 FNYEAQ. The CDR3 covers 16 residues. With 0 bases removed from V and 3 bases from J, the gap between germline ends came to 12 bases.